This T cell receptor beta chain was obtained from a study of control samples from healthy donors and cancer patients. The CDR3 extends over 14 amino acids. Germline CDR1 and CDR2: MNHEY and SVGAGI. Trimming cost V 6 bases and J 6 bases, with 16 bases left between them. Repertoires were generated with immunoSEQ multiplex PCR, while TCRdb's copy carries only in-frame clones and drops some. Seen here are about 130,000 clones, roughly 92% observed once, and the top ten hold around 6%. The TCR was taken from a man between 18 and 29 years old in good health. V and J are TRBV6-5 and TRBJ2-3; D possibly corresponds to TRBD1 (5 bases). What was sequenced was blood. CDR3 loop: CASSRTPNTDTQYF. The CDR3 bases are TGTGCCAGCAGCAGGACACCTAACACGGATACGCAGTATTTT.